The clone carrying this TCR beta chain is a singleton in its sample. What it recognizes is unknown. Donors were healthy HIV-negative adults without recently reported acute infections or vaccinations. Sorted-subset replicate PCRs used 200 ng of genomic DNA. This amount corresponded to tens of thousands of T cell genomes. Profiling relied on immunoSEQ multiplex PCR, and the TCRdb table lists in-frame clones only, not all of them. This sample has more than 400,000 clones, with 90% to 97% found just once. This CDR3 spans 14 amino acids. V dropped 4 bases and J dropped 4; count of bases not matched to a gene: 7. Germline V gene data show CDR1 as MDHEN and CDR2 as SYDVKM. These data come from a study of shared clonotypes between healthy human individuals. The study, taken as a whole, reports: Of the naive CD4 clonotypes, around 4.7% were shared across several donors.

The V gene is TRBV28, the J gene TRBJ2-7; 7 positions match TRBD2. This receptor was identified in a woman between 25 and 40 years old in good health. The sample taken for sequencing was naive CD4+ T cells sorted from blood. Sample subset: CD45RA+ positively selected. CDR3 DNA sequence: TGTGCCAGCAGTTCCCCCGGGACTAAATACGAGCAGTACTTC. Translation gives CASSSPGTKYEQYF.